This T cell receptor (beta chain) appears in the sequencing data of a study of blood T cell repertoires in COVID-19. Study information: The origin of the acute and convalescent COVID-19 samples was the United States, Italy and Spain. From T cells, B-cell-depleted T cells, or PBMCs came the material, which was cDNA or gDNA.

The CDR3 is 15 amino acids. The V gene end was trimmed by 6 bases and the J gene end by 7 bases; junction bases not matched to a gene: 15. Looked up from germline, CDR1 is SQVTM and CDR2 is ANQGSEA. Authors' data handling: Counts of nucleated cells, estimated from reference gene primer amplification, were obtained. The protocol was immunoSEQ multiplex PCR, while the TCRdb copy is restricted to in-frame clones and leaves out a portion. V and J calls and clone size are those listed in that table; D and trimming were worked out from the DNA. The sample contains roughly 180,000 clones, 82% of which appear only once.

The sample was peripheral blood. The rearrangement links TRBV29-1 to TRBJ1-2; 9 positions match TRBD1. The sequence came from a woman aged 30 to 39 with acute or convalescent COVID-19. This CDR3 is CSVRGGTGIGGGYTF. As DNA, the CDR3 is TGCAGCGTCCGGGGCGGGACAGGGATCGGGGGTGGCTACACCTTC.